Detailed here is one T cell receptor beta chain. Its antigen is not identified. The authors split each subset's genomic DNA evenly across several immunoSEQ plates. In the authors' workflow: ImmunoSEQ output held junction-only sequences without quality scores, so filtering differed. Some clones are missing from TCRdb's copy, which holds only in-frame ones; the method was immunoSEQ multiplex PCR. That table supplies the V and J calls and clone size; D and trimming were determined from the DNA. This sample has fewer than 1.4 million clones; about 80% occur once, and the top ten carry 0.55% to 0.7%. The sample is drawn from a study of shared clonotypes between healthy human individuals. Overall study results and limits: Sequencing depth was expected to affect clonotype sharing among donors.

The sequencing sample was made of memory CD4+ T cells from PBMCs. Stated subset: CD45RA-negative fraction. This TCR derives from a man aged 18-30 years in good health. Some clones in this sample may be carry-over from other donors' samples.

CDR3 region: CSVAGLAGADTQYF. The CDR3 region has the DNA TGCAGCGTTGCCGGACTAGCGGGAGCCGATACGCAGTATTTT. The V call is TRBV29-1, the J call TRBJ2-3; 13 nucleotides line up with TRBD2. J was trimmed by 6 bases and V by 4 bases; bases with no gene match: 4. CDR1 is SQVTM and CDR2 is ANQGSEA in the germline V gene. This CDR3 has 14 amino acids.